This T cell receptor (beta chain) was found in a study of breast tumors, draining lymph nodes, adjacent tissues. Breast cancer patients provided tissue from their axillary draining lymph nodes. Turning to this clonotype: The target antigen is unknown.

This CDR3 has 17 residues. V was cut by 3 bases and J by 4 bases, with 19 bases left in between. Germline CDR1 is MDHEN and CDR2 is SYDVKM. TCRdb re-called the multiplex PCR reads through MiXCR, storing one row per CDR3 protein. The sample has 150,000 to 200,000 distinct CDR3 sequences; roughly 35% are singletons. Study-level points and caveats: Tumors had less TCR diversity than lymph nodes, more than nontumor tissue. The data were judged consistent with most tumor T cells coming from lymph node and expanding in tumor. Tumor T cell lymph node origin was a supported hypothesis, not proven. Luminal-like breast cancer showed significantly higher tumor–nontumor repertoire similarity than basal-like.

The sequencing sample was made of axillary lymph node tissue. This receptor was obtained from a female donor with breast cancer. Some clones in this sample may be carry-over from other donors' samples. The chain carries TRBV28 and TRBJ2-1, with D possibly TRBD1 on 5 matching bases. CDR3 DNA: TGTGCCAGCAGTTTGATCGGTGGTTTGGGGCTATACAATGAGCAGTTCTTC. Translated: CASSLIGGLGLYNEQFF.